The T cell receptor beta chain under discussion was sequenced for a study of cytomegalovirus exposure and HLA in healthy donors. Points from the study as a whole: Researchers counted around 160 TCR beta chains as cytomegalovirus-associated. The classifier was said to identify cytomegalovirus status with high specificity and sensitivity. Excluded were some V segments that proved indistinguishable, including TRBV6-2 and TRBV6-3.

This clone was found a few times. The antigen remains undetermined. The PCR made use of 60 Vbeta and 13 Jbeta primers. The method was immunoSEQ multiplex PCR; TCRdb's version includes in-frame clones alone and lacks a portion of them. The table includes about 160,000 clones, roughly four fifths detected once. Germline V CDR1 and CDR2: SGHTS, YDEGEE. With V trimmed by 4 bases and J by 0 bases, 7 bases remained unmatched. The CDR3 has 16 amino acids. The source material was PBMCs. The receptor was isolated from a woman between 45 and 65 years old in good health and CMV-seronegative. The chain combines TRBV5-8 with TRBJ2-3, with TRBD1 matching over 8 bases. CDR3 sequence reads: CASSKGQVLSTDTQYF. The CDR3 nucleotides read TGTGCCAGCAGCAAGGGACAGGTACTTAGCACAGATACGCAGTATTTT.